This T cell receptor (beta chain) was recorded in a study of T cell changes during pregnancy in multiple sclerosis. In its sample, this clone was seen once. Method: immunoSEQ multiplex PCR; TCRdb's copy keeps in-frame clones and lacks some. The table shows tens of thousands of clones, with about 88% occurring only once. Germline V gene sequence: CDR1 SEHNR, CDR2 FQNEAQ (reference sequence). The CDR3 covers 14 residues. Trimming cost V 3 bases and J 0 bases; bases outside gene matches: 1. This receptor was obtained from a female donor in good health, enrolled as a control in a pregnancy study. Material: CD8+ T cells from peripheral blood mononuclear cells, obtained after pregnancy. This rearrangement joins TRBV7-9 to TRBJ2-5; 7 bases align to TRBD2. The CDR3 protein is CASSFGLDQETQYF. DNA for the CDR3: TGTGCCAGCAGCTTCGGACTAGACCAAGAGACCCAGTACTTC.